Listed here are 14 T cell receptor beta chains from one sample, sequenced in a study of blood T cell repertoires in COVID-19. Profiling relied on immunoSEQ multiplex PCR, and the TCRdb table lists in-frame clones only, not all of them. The sample has about 370,000 clones, 70% to 90% seen once. Sequenced material: peripheral blood. The receptors stem from a woman aged 30 to 39 with COVID-19, enrolled during active disease.

The gene calls are TRBV5-6 and TRBJ2-7, with D possibly being TRBD1 (6 bases). The CDR3 runs 13 residues. Germline V gives CDR1 SGHDT, CDR2 YYEEEE. V dropped 3 bases and J dropped 4 bases, with 11 bases sitting between them. CDR3 amino acids: CASSSTGKYEQYV. The CDR3 DNA reads TGTGCCAGCAGCTCCACAGGGAAATACGAGCAGTACGTC.

V is TRBV27 and J is TRBJ2-3; tentative D call: TRBD2 (5 bases). The V gene lost 5 bases and the J gene lost 2 bases, with 11 bases spanning the gap. The germline V gene encodes CDR1 MNHEY and CDR2 SMNVEV (reference sequence). The CDR3 sequence is 14 residues long. DNA for the CDR3: TGTGCCAGCAGTAGGGAGCGGTTCACAGATACGCAGTATTTT. It codes for CASSRERFTDTQYF.

The chain has TRBV18 and TRBJ2-7; TRBD2 matches at 14 bases. The CDR3 totals 15 residues. Germline V gene data show CDR1 as KGHSH and CDR2 as LQKENI. J was trimmed by 2 bases and V by 3 bases; bases with no gene match: 0. DNA of the CDR3: TGTGCCAGCTCACCGGGACTAGCGGGAGCCTACGAGCAGTACGTC. Translated, it gives CASSPGLAGAYEQYV.

This clone was counted a single time. The chain has TRBV21-1 and TRBJ2-7; the table's D call, TRBD2, was not checked against the DNA. TRBV21-1 is a recognized pseudogene. This CDR3 is built from 16 residues. CDR3 loop: CASSLQGLAGGGEQYV. The CDR3 region has the DNA TGTGCCAGCAGCCTACAAGGACTAGCGGGAGGGGGCGAGCAGTACGTC.

This chain joins TRBV10-3 and TRBJ2-7; 7 bases agree with TRBD2. V was clipped by 8 bases and J by 3 bases; unmatched bases: 7. This CDR3 comprises 13 residues. Germline V gene data show CDR1 as ENHRY and CDR2 as SYGVKD. The CDR3, as DNA: TGTGCCATCCGGGGGGAGGGCCACTACGAGCAGTACGTC. Protein product: CAIRGEGHYEQYV.

The rearrangement links TRBV19 to TRBJ2-3; D is uncertain. The CDR3 runs to 15 residues. V was pared by 10 bases and J by 1 base, with 18 bases between. Looked up from germline, CDR1 is LNHDA and CDR2 is SQIVND (reference sequence). The CDR3 is CATRGWQRGTDTQYF. The CDR3 DNA sequence: TGTGCCACCCGCGGCTGGCAGAGAGGCACAGATACGCAGTATTTT.

This sequence joins TRBV12-3 or TRBV12-4 and TRBJ2-5; 8 bases match TRBD2. V was clipped by 8 bases and J by 0 bases; unmatched bases: 2. CDR3 length: 13 amino acids. The CDR3: CASGSGDQETQYF. The CDR3 DNA is TGTGCCAGCGGTAGCGGGGACCAAGAGACCCAGTACTTC.

This chain links TRBV10-2 with TRBJ2-7; the match to TRBD1 covers 10 bases. The germline V gene encodes CDR1 WSHSY and CDR2 SAAADI. This CDR3 comprises 14 residues. After removal of 6 bases from V and 5 bases from J, the junction contained 7 bases not matched to a gene. The DNA of the CDR3 is TGCGCCAGCAGGGGGACAGGGGAAATCGACGAGCAGTACTTC. This sequence encodes CASRGTGEIDEQYF.

This chain uses TRBV5-6 with TRBJ1-2, with D perhaps TRBD1 (5 bases). The germline V gene has CDR1 SGHDT and CDR2 YYEEEE. Between the trimmed V and J ends, which lost 0 bases and 2 bases, there was a span of 14 bases. CDR3 length: 16 amino acids. The CDR3 sequence is CASSLDSRAGNYGYTF. The CDR3 DNA follows: TGTGCCAGCAGCTTGGATTCAAGGGCAGGGAACTATGGCTACACCTTC. Together with reference TRBV5-6 and TRBJ1-2, the CDR3 gives the full variable domain: DAGVTQSPTHLIKTRGQQVTLRCSPKSGHDTVSWYQQALGQGPQFIFQYYEEEERQRGNFPDRFSGHQFPNYSSELNVNALLLGDSALYLCASSLDSRAGNYGYTFGSGTRLTVV.

The chain has TRBV7-9 and TRBJ2-1, with 7 positions matching TRBD2. The V gene end was trimmed by 0 bases and the J gene end by 4 bases; junction bases not matched to a gene: 6. Germline lookup yields CDR1 SEHNR and CDR2 FQNEAQ (reference sequence). CDR3 size: 16 residues. Here the CDR3 reads CASSLATLADYNEQFF. Written as DNA, the CDR3 is TGTGCCAGCAGCTTAGCGACTCTAGCGGATTACAATGAGCAGTTCTTC.

The chain employs TRBV2 and TRBJ1-1; D remains unclear. The germline CDR1 and CDR2 sequences are SNHLY and FYNNEI. This CDR3 is 14 amino acids long. With 7 bases removed from V and 3 bases from J, the gap between germline ends came to 15 bases. DNA of the CDR3: TGTGCCAGCAAGGGAGAAGGGCTGTACACTGAAGCTTTCTTT. Its translation: CASKGEGLYTEAFF.

This clone was found a few times. The chain recombines TRBV5-1 with TRBJ1-1, with D perhaps TRBD1 (5 bases). Trimming left V 0 bases short and J 5 bases short, with 17 bases between. The germline V gene has CDR1 SGHRS and CDR2 YFSETQ. This CDR3 spans 16 amino acids. CDR3 nucleotide sequence: TGCGCCAGCAGCTTGGTGGCCTACCGGGGGAGAACTGAAGCTTTCTTT. Protein sequence: CASSLVAYRGRTEAFF.

The V gene is TRBV6-5, the J gene TRBJ1-6, with 10 bases fitting TRBD1. CDR3 length: 14 residues. CDR1 and CDR2 (germline): MNHEY, SVGAGI. V dropped 5 bases and J dropped 7; count of bases not matched to a gene: 2. CDR3 in amino acids: CASSRTGGNSPLHF. CDR3 DNA: TGTGCCAGCAGTCGGACAGGGGGAAATTCACCCCTCCACTTT.

The chain is built from TRBV19 and TRBJ2-1; 8 bases fit TRBD2. The CDR3 is made up of 15 amino acids. The J segment lost 8 bases and the V segment lost 5 bases, leaving 11 bases of the junction unmatched. Germline V gene sequence: CDR1 LNHDA, CDR2 SQIVND (reference sequence). CDR3 DNA: TGTGCCAGTAGTGACGCCCCGACTAGCGTACATGAGCAGTTCTTC. It translates to CASSDAPTSVHEQFF.